Listed here is a single T cell receptor beta chain. The antigen it recognizes is unknown. It has no much larger one-base neighbor in the sample; base qualities were not kept. The sample is drawn from a study of blood T cell repertoires in COVID-19 (dated by TCRdb to 2020 to 2021). Background on the whole study: Collaborator samples came from the United States, Italy and Spain and covered acute and convalescent phases of COVID-19. The repertoires were released in a freely available public database intended as a resource for research on the immune response to SARS-CoV-2. The samples were drawn from the first 160 participants of the ongoing ImmuneRACE study and from 950 to 1,500 subjects provided by 6 global collaborators. Nearly every sample came with metadata listing a de-identified subject ID, COVID-19 status, age in years and sex. HLA class I and class II types, where available, came from metadata supplied by the sample provider rather than from assay-based typing. Subjects who had been exposed to COVID-19, were actively infected with it, or had recovered from it provided the deeply sampled blood TCRbeta repertoires that made up the dataset. The material from the prospective study consisted of cDNA or gDNA derived from T cells, B-cell-depleted T cells, or PBMCs.

Whole blood was collected in K2EDTA tubes by collaborating institutions according to the institutions' own protocols. For TCRbeta analysis, collaborators shipped samples in one of three forms: frozen whole blood, isolated PBMCs, or DNA extracted from either of those sample types. TCRbeta CDR3 regions were amplified from genomic DNA by means of the immunoSEQ Assay, a bias-controlled multiplex PCR. As for how the authors treated the data: Within the assay, amplification of reference gene primers was used to estimate how many nucleated cells each sample contained. Sequence reads were collapsed and filtered to measure the absolute abundance of every unique TCRbeta CDR3 rearrangement. For each sample, productive Simpson clonality was calculated as the square root of Simpson's diversity index across productive rearrangements. TCRdb took this table from immuneACCESS and kept in-frame rearrangements with V and J called. Such tables lack part of the clones; where checked against another copy, unresolved V genes explain under half of the gap, and the rest is unexplained. V and J calls and clone size are as listed in that table; D and trimming were resolved from the DNA. The sample records 45,000 to 65,000 clones, approximately 88% of which are singletons. Together, the top ten hold less than 4% of the sample.

The investigation overall reported the following: The amount of clinical and demographic metadata varied by source and participant and was provided uncurated.

This TCR was sampled from a human donor in a cohort sampled during active COVID-19. The source material was peripheral blood.

The DNA reads TGTGCCAGCAGTCGGACAGCCAATTCACCCCTCCACTTT. Its translation is CASSRTANSPLHF. This sequence uses TRBV6-5 and TRBJ1-6; D gene: possibly TRBD1, on 6 matching bases. V and J are truncated by 5 bases and 7 bases respectively, leaving an intervening sequence of 9 bases. CDR1 and CDR2 are read off the germline V gene as MNHEY and SVGAGI. The CDR3 covers 13 residues, taking in both the cysteine and the phenylalanine. Of the read, only the CDR3 DNA is kept; its 39 bases are in frame from base 1.